These 15 T cell receptor beta chains were sequenced from one sample in a study of Ad26.COV2.S vaccination and SARS-CoV-2 variants. Stated treatment: roughly 19 received Ad26.COV2.S at low or high dose, single or two shots; several received placebo; per-sample allocation not given. Samples analyzed were those drawn on day 63 after the first vaccine or placebo injection. Only in-frame clones appear in the TCRdb table, and some are missing; sequencing was by immunoSEQ multiplex PCR. The data hold more than 400,000 clones, with about 92% observed a single time. The starting material was peripheral blood, obtained in a trial of Ad26.COV2.S vaccine versus placebo. Receptors originate from a person aged 18-65 years who received the Ad26.COV2.S COVID-19 vaccine or a placebo.

About this clone: Germline and junction disagree at one end, which may indicate a read error. The CDR3 region is CASRSSGGGLDYGHTF. Here the CDR3 DNA reads TGTGCCAGCAGATCCTCAGGCGGGGGTCTAGACTATGGCCACACCTTC. The V and J genes are TRBV28 and TRBJ1-2; TRBD1 is a possible D gene (5 bases). CDR3 length equals 16 residues. Germline V gene lookup returns CDR1 MDHEN and CDR2 SYDVKM.

J is TRBJ2-4 and V is TRBV21-1; TRBD1 is the table's D call, not checked against the DNA. TRBV21-1 counts as a pseudogene. The CDR3 totals 21 residues. CDR3 sequence reads: CASSKECWRDSANSSGNIQYF. Written as DNA, the CDR3 is TGTGCCAGCAGCAAAGAGTGTTGGAGGGACAGCGCAAATAGTTCGGGGAACATTCAGTACTTC.

This rearrangement joins TRBV28 to TRBJ2-7; TRBD1 matches at 7 bases. CDR1 MDHEN and CDR2 SYDVKM come from the germline V gene. This CDR3 is 13 amino acids long. Trimming removed 4 bases from V and 5 bases from J; junction bases left unmatched: 5. CDR3 amino acids: CASSSTGENEQYF. CDR3 bases: TGTGCCAGCAGTTCCACAGGGGAAAACGAGCAGTACTTC. Using reference TRBV28 and TRBJ2-7 for the parts outside the CDR3, the full variable domain is DVKVTQSSRYLVKRTGEKVFLECVQDMDHENMFWYRQDPGLGLRLIYFSYDVKMKEKGDIPEGYSVSREKKERFSLILESASTNQTSMYLCASSSTGENEQYFGPGTRLTVT.

The V gene is TRBV5-1, the J gene TRBJ2-7; D is undetermined. CDR1 SGHRS and CDR2 YFSETQ come from the germline V gene. V was trimmed by 1 base and J by 0 bases, leaving 11 bases between them. The CDR3 is 15 residues long. Here the CDR3 DNA reads TGCGCCAGCAGCTTGCGATTAGAGTTCTCCTACGAGCAGTACTTC. Amino acids: CASSLRLEFSYEQYF.

This clone appeared a single time. The chain couples TRBV4-2 to TRBJ2-2; a weak D match, TRBD2 (6 bases). Germline CDR1 LGHNA, CDR2 YNFKEQ. V was trimmed by 1 base and J by 7 bases, leaving 7 bases between them. The CDR3 spans 13 residues. In nucleotides, the CDR3 is TGTGCCAGCAGCCAAGGGGGAGGCGGGGAGCTGTTTTTT. Protein product: CASSQGGGGELFF.

V usage is TRBV9 and J usage is TRBJ2-7; D possibly matches TRBD1 or TRBD2 (5 bases each). The CDR3 runs to 15 residues. The V gene lost 0 bases and the J gene lost 2 bases, with 12 bases spanning the gap. Germline V gene lookup returns CDR1 SGDLS and CDR2 YYNGEE. This CDR3 reads CASSVAWGFAYEQYF. The CDR3 nucleotides read TGTGCCAGCAGCGTAGCTTGGGGGTTCGCCTACGAGCAGTACTTC. The complete variable domain, with remaining parts taken from reference TRBV9 and TRBJ2-7, reads DSGVTQTPKHLITATGQRVTLRCSPRSGDLSVYWYQQSLDQGLQFLIQYYNGEERAKGNILERFSAQQFPDLHSELNLSSLELGDSALYFCASSVAWGFAYEQYFGPGTRLTVT.

The chain combines TRBV5-6 with TRBJ2-5; unclear D gene. V was shortened by 1 base and J by 2 bases, with 9 bases between the two germline ends. CDR3 length: 14 residues. CDR1 and CDR2 from the germline V gene are SGHDT and YYEEEE. CDR3 in DNA: TGTGCCAGCAGCTTGAACCGATTGCAAGAGACCCAGTACTTC. Protein: CASSLNRLQETQYF.

J is TRBJ2-1 and V is TRBV18; D may be TRBD2 (6 bases). Germline CDR1 KGHSH, CDR2 LQKENI. There are 15 residues in the CDR3. With 2 bases removed from V and 11 bases from J, the gap between germline ends came to 19 bases. In nucleotides, the CDR3 is TGTGCCAGCTCACCAGCCGAAGGACTAAAAGTCAAGCAGTTCTTC. This sequence encodes CASSPAEGLKVKQFF.

The chain recombines TRBV9 with TRBJ2-1; 9 bases match TRBD2. V was clipped by 0 bases and J by 7 bases; unmatched bases: 5. CDR3 length: 15 amino acids. Germline V gene sequence: CDR1 SGDLS, CDR2 YYNGEE. CDR3 protein: CASSVVSSGINEQFF. CDR3 DNA sequence: TGTGCCAGCAGCGTAGTGTCTAGCGGGATAAATGAGCAGTTCTTC.

This chain joins TRBV27 and TRBJ2-1; 8 bases are shared with TRBD2. The CDR3 has 15 amino acids. Losses at the gene ends were 6 bases for V and 2 bases for J; bases not matched to a gene: 6. In germline, CDR1 is MNHEY, CDR2 SMNVEV (reference sequence). The CDR3 DNA reads as TGTGCCAGCAGCCGGAATAGCGGGACCTACAATGAGCAGTTCTTC. It is translated as CASSRNSGTYNEQFF.

The chain uses TRBV6-2 or TRBV6-3 and TRBJ2-7; 8 bases match TRBD1. Unmatched junction bases numbered 5, after V lost 6 bases and J lost 7 bases. Germline CDR1 and CDR2: MNHEY and SVGEGT. The CDR3 consists of 12 residues. The CDR3 region is CASSDRGREQYF. CDR3 sequence (DNA): TGTGCCAGCAGCGACAGGGGAAGGGAGCAGTACTTC.

The chain uses TRBV11-2 and TRBJ1-1; perhaps TRBD1 as D (6 bases). Germline CDR1 and CDR2: SGHAT and FQNNGV. The CDR3 is 15 amino acids. V was clipped by 5 bases and J by 1 base, with 14 bases between them. CDR3 in DNA: TGTGCCAGCAGCCCGCAGACAGGACCGAACACTGAAGCTTTCTTT. This encodes CASSPQTGPNTEAFF. Full variable domain (rest looked up from reference TRBV11-2 and TRBJ1-1): EAGVAQSPRYKIIEKRQSVAFWCNPISGHATLYWYQQILGQGPKLLIQFQNNGVVDDSQLPKDRFSAERLKGVDSTLKIQPAKLEDSAVYLCASSPQTGPNTEAFFGQGTRLTVV.

This chain links TRBV18 with TRBJ2-2, with 10 bases identical to TRBD1. The CDR3 runs 15 residues. J lost 5 bases, V lost 6 bases, and 6 bases had no gene match. Germline CDR1 reads KGHSH; CDR2 reads LQKENI. CDR3 sequence: CASSRPGQGTGELFF. CDR3 nucleotides: TGTGCCAGCTCTCGCCCGGGACAGGGGACCGGGGAGCTGTTTTTT.

The rearrangement joins TRBV6-2 or TRBV6-3 to TRBJ2-1; D possibly matches TRBD1 or TRBD2 (5 bases each). This CDR3 region has 15 residues. Trimming took off 4 bases at V and 1 base at J, with 11 bases between the two ends. The germline V gene encodes CDR1 MNHEY and CDR2 SVGEGT. This CDR3 is CASSSDWGSYNEQFF. In DNA, the CDR3 is TGTGCCAGCAGTTCAGACTGGGGGTCCTACAATGAGCAGTTCTTC.

The rearrangement uses TRBV7-2 and TRBJ2-4, with D possibly matching TRBD1 (6 bases). CDR3 length: 14 residues. CDR1 is SGHTA, CDR2 FQGNSA, per germline. Trimming removed 4 bases at V and 4 bases at J, with 11 bases between. In DNA form, the CDR3 reads TGTGCCAGCAGCTGGGGACACGGGAAAAACATTCAGTACTTC. The encoded protein is CASSWGHGKNIQYF.